A selection of T cell receptor beta chains follows, all from one sample in a study of T-cell memory formation after mild COVID-19. Each CDR3 protein is one row after TCRdb ran MiXCR on the 5' RACE reads. This table has tens of thousands of distinct CDR3 sequences, around 16% appearing once. Material for sequencing was PBMCs or a T cell subset sorted from them (not recorded which). The receptors were gathered from a young man who had mild COVID-19 (a few samples of this study predate the infection). Cell type and time point are not known. The CDR3 runs from the conserved cysteine through the conserved F or W. The D gene is left open where the match is weak. Clone size is stated in some rows and not others, as once, few, many or a class when expanded.

>TRBV25-1|.|.|TRBJ1-1
TGTGCCAGCACCGGAGACAGTTTTATGAACACTGAAGCTTTCTTT
CASTGDSFMNTEAFF
>TRBV7-9|TRBD1|.|TRBJ2-5
TGTGCCAGCAGCGGAAGGGACAGGAATCAAGAGACCCAGTACTTC
CASSGRDRNQETQYF
>TRBV27|.|few|TRBJ2-7
TGTGCCAGCAGTTTGAACCTACAGAATTCCTACGAGCAGTACTTC
CASSLNLQNSYEQYF
>TRBV9|TRBD2|.|TRBJ2-7
TGTGCCAGCAGCATAACTAGCGGGGGGGCCCACGAGCAGTACTTC
CASSITSGGAHEQYF
>TRBV19|TRBD2|.|TRBJ2-1
TGTGCCAGTAGTGCGGGACTAGCGGGGGGGTCTGAGCAGTTCTTC
CASSAGLAGGSEQFF
>TRBV27|TRBD2|.|TRBJ2-7
TGTGCCAGCAGGCGAGCGGGACGCCGCTCCTACGAGCAGTACTTC
CASRRAGRRSYEQYF
>TRBV7-9|TRBD1|many|TRBJ2-1
TGTGCCAGCAGCTCCTCAGGGGGCCTCTACAATGAGCAGTTCTTC
CASSSSGGLYNEQFF
>TRBV6-5|TRBD1|few|TRBJ2-2
TGTGCCAGCAGTTACTCTTCAGGGGGAAACACCGGGGAGCTGTTTTTT
CASSYSSGGNTGELFF
>TRBV11-2|TRBD2|.|TRBJ2-5
TGTGCCAGCAGCTTAGGGAGGGGACTAGCGGGGGGGAGAGCCTGGGAGACCCAGTACTTC
CASSLGRGLAGGRAWETQYF
>TRBV29-1|.|few|TRBJ1-1
TGCAGCGTTGAGATAGGGATGAACACTGAAGCTTTCTTT
CSVEIGMNTEAFF
>TRBV7-9|.|.|TRBJ2-7
TGTGCCAGCACCCATGGGGCGGCGGGATTCTACGAGCAGTACTTC
CASTHGAAGFYEQYF
>TRBV9|TRBD1|few|TRBJ1-2
TGTGCCAGCAGCCCGGAAACTGCAGGGGGCGCGGATAACTATGGCTACACCTTC
CASSPETAGGADNYGYTF
>TRBV12-3/TRBV12-4|.|few|TRBJ2-2
TGTGCCAGCACCCCGCAGGGGACCACCGGGGAGCTGTTTTTT
CASTPQGTTGELFF
>TRBV12-3/TRBV12-4|.|few|TRBJ1-5
TGTGCCAGCAGTCCCGGGGGGGGGGATCAGCCCCAGCATTTT
CASSPGGGDQPQHF
>TRBV2|.|few|TRBJ1-2
TGTGCCAGCAGGTTCTATGGCTACACCTTC
CASRFYGYTF
>TRBV5-1|.|few|TRBJ2-7
TGCGCCAGCAGCTTGGGTGTAGCCACCACCTACGAGCAGTACTTC
CASSLGVATTYEQYF
>TRBV7-9|.|few|TRBJ2-1
TGTGCCAGCAGCTTAACCGGGACGGACTACAATGAGCAGTTCTTC
CASSLTGTDYNEQFF
>TRBV3-1|TRBD1|few|TRBJ2-3
TGTGCCAGCAGCCTAATACAGGGGGCCCGTGGAGATACGCAGTATTTT
CASSLIQGARGDTQYF
>TRBV11-2|.|few|TRBJ1-5
TGTGCCAGCAGCTTATCCCAGGGGCCCAATCAGCCCCAGCATTTT
CASSLSQGPNQPQHF
>TRBV7-9|.|.|TRBJ2-3
TGTGCCAGCGGAAACAGGGTTAGCACAGATACGCAGTATTTT
CASGNRVSTDTQYF
>TRBV7-9|.|.|TRBJ1-2
TGTGCCAGCAGCTTAGGGGACATCTCCTTC
CASSLGDISF
>TRBV20-1|.|many|TRBJ1-2
TGCAGTGCTAGATCCCTCGTTTTTTTAAGGGACTATGGCTACACCTTC
CSARSLVFLRDYGYTF
>TRBV12-3/TRBV12-4|.|few|TRBJ2-3
TGTGCCAGCAGTTTAGCGGCGGCTAGCACAGATACGCAGTATTTT
CASSLAAASTDTQYF
>TRBV28|.|.|TRBJ2-1
TGTGCCAGCAGCAACTATGAGCAGTTCTTC
CASSNYEQFF
>TRBV10-3|.|.|TRBJ1-1
TGTGCCATCAAAGAGAACACTGAAGCTTTCTTT
CAIKENTEAFF
>TRBV5-1|TRBD1|few|TRBJ1-1
TGCGCCAGCAGCGCTTCACAGGGGGTTCCCACTGAAGCTTTCTTT
CASSASQGVPTEAFF
>TRBV12-5|TRBD2|few|TRBJ2-1
TGTGCTAGTGGTTTGGTCGGACTAGCGGGGTCATGGGAGCAGTTCTTC
CASGLVGLAGSWEQFF
>TRBV4-1|.|medium-sized|TRBJ2-7
TGCGCCAGCAGCCTCAGGGGGGAAAGCTCCTACGAGCAGTACTTC
CASSLRGESSYEQYF
>TRBV15|.|few|TRBJ2-1
TGTGCCACCAGCAGAGCTATGGATGAGCAGTTCTTC
CATSRAMDEQFF